Reported below is one T cell receptor beta chain. TCRdb's copy holds only in-frame clones and misses some; the assay was immunoSEQ multiplex PCR. In the table there are approximately 170,000 clones, 80% to 85% of which are singletons. The sample is drawn from a study of blood T cell repertoires in COVID-19. Overall study: From the United States, Italy and Spain came samples of acute and convalescent COVID-19.

Each recovered donor of Cohort 3 presented with two negative PCRs, clearance, or symptom resolution. Source material: PBMCs or T cells enriched from blood (not recorded which). This receptor was taken from a woman aged 45-60 years who had recovered from COVID-19.

The CDR3 sequence: CASSPSTEIYGYTF. The CDR3, as DNA: TGTGCCAGCAGCCCATCGACAGAAATCTATGGCTACACCTTC. The rearrangement uses TRBV5-5 and TRBJ1-2, with D maybe TRBD1 (5 bases). V lost 4 bases and J lost 4, with 14 bases in between. This CDR3 is built from 14 residues. The germline CDR1 and CDR2 sequences are SGHKS and YYEKEE (reference sequence).